This T cell receptor (beta chain) was recovered during a study of identifying expanded T cells in peripheral blood. V dropped 4 bases and J dropped 5 bases, with 9 bases sitting between them. The CDR3 contains 13 residues. Germline-derived CDR1 and CDR2 are MNHEY and SVGAGI. The repertoire was sequenced with immunoSEQ multiplex PCR; TCRdb's copy has only in-frame clones and lacks some. The sample contains 95,000 to 100,000 clones, roughly nine tenths of which appear only once. The specimen was blood. The rearrangement joins TRBV6-5 to TRBJ1-5; D not resolved. The TCR originated in a person aged 18-70 years in good health. The CDR3 region has the DNA TGTGCCAGCAGTTTACAACGGGATCAGCCCCAGCATTTT. Residues: CASSLQRDQPQHF.